These T cell receptor beta chains were read from a single sample in a study of glioma-infiltrating T cells after dendritic cell vaccination. The data were produced by immunoSEQ multiplex PCR, yet TCRdb's version contains in-frame clones alone and is incomplete. The repertoire holds 55,000 to 75,000 clones, with around 85% as singletons. This specimen was blood, taken after dendritic cell vaccination. The receptors shown here come from a human donor with glioblastoma. The CDR3 runs from the conserved cysteine through the conserved F or W.

cdr3_length | v_call | cdr3_aa
13 | TRBV18 | CASSPGGTYEQYF
15 | TRBV5-1 | CASSLGQGEGDTQYF
14 | TRBV7-9 | CASSFQGAGHGYTF
12 | TRBV5-1 | CASGQVNGEQFF
16 | TRBV7-2 | CASSLGTSGNTGELFF
20 | TRBV10-3 | CAISSGLAGAPGGSYNEQFF
14 | TRBV29-1 | CSVQQGAGNSPLHF
16 | TRBV5-1 | CASSLAPLGLRGEQYF
13 | TRBV5-1 | CASRSGSNYGYTF
14 | TRBV5-4 | CASSGDAGSYEQYF
15 | TRBV6-5 | CASSSPGTTSYEQYF
14 | TRBV9 | CASSVGGQDTEAFF
15 | TRBV30 | CAWRGRGTIFNEQFF
15 | TRBV7-2 | CASSLAVGGYNEQFF
16 | TRBV5-4 | CASSNPGLAAYNEQFF
13 | TRBV11-3 | CASSLRLYNEQFF
15 | TRBV5-1 | CASSFLGQTGTEAFF
13 | TRBV27 | CASSSLNTGELFF
12 | TRBV7-9 | CASSPPNYGYTF
16 | TRBV4-1 | CASSQSLRAPRGGYTF
15 | TRBV6-5 | CASSYSSGGISPLHF
12 | TRBV11-3 | CASSLLPDTQYF
16 | TRBV7-2 | CASSLGRRGPSYEQYF
15 | TRBV19 | CASSIPGGTGNTIYF
14 | TRBV11-3 | CASSLTRLDTEAFF
10 | TRBV6-1 | CASTLHEQYF
14 | TRBV6-5 | CASSIQTPGTEAFF
14 | TRBV7-6 | CASSLDGGGNEQFF
16 | TRBV10-3 | CAISKTSGGAQETQYF
12 | TRBV11-3 | CASSLAADTQYF
13 | TRBV5-4 | CATEEGLNTEAFF
18 | TRBV27 | CASSFGGGPFPNSYEQYF
15 | TRBV6-6 | CASSYSTGGADGYTF
16 | TRBV6-6 | CASSSRGGPRTGELFF
15 | TRBV9 | CASSDTGTANTEAFF
15 | TRBV11-2 | CASSLGGSPVGGYTF
12 | TRBV15 | CATSFYGIFYTF